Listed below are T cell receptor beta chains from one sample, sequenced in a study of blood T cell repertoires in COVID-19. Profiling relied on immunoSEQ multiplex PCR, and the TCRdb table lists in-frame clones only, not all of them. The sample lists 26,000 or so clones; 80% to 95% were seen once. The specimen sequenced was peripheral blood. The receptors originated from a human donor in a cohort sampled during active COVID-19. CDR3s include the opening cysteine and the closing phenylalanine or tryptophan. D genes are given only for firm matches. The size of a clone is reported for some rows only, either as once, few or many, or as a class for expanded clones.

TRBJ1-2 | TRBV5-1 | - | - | CASSPSQSNYGYTF | TGCGCCAGCAGCCCTTCACAGTCTAACTATGGCTACACCTTC
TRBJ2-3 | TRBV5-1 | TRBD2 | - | CASTAPISGGASTDTQYF | TGCGCCAGCACCGCACCCATCAGCGGGGGGGCTAGCACAGATACGCAGTATTTT
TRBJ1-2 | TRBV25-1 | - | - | CAAGEGGAYGYTF | TGTGCAGCCGGTGAAGGGGGGGCCTATGGCTACACCTTC
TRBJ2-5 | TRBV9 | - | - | CASSVGREETQYF | TGTGCCAGCAGCGTAGGTCGGGAAGAGACCCAGTACTTC
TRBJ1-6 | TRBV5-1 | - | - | CASSFRTADNSPLHF | TGCGCCAGCAGCTTTCGGACAGCTGATAATTCACCCCTCCACTTT
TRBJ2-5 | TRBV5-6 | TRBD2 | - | CASSRGLAGGLETQYF | TGTGCCAGCAGCCGAGGCCTAGCGGGGGGGCTGGAGACCCAGTACTTC
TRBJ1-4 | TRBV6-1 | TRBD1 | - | CASSENGQGREKLFF | TGTGCCAGCAGTGAAAACGGACAGGGGCGGGAAAAACTGTTTTTT
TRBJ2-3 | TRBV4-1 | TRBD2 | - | CASSPGLAGGRSTYTQYF | TGCGCCAGCAGCCCGGGACTAGCGGGGGGCAGGTCGACGTATACGCAGTATTTT
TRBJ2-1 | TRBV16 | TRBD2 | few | CASSLGTSFGYNEQFF | TGTGCCAGCAGCCTAGGGACTAGCTTTGGGTACAATGAGCAGTTCTTC
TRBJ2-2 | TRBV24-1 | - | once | CAARRGRANTGELFF | TGTGCCGCCCGGCGGGGCAGGGCGAACACCGGGGAGCTGTTTTTT
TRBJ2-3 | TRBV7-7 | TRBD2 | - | CASSSLAGRRTDTQYF | TGTGCCAGCAGCTCCCTAGCGGGGAGGCGCACAGATACGCAGTATTTT
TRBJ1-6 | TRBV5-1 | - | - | CASSLSGTNYNSPLHF | TGCGCCAGCAGCTTGTCCGGGACAAACTATAATTCACCCCTCCACTTT
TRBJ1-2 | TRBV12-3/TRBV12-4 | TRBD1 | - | CASSYAGGNGYTF | TGTGCCAGCAGTTATGCAGGGGGCAATGGCTACACCTTC
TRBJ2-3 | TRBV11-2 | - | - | CASSPRVLLLTDTQYF | TGTGCCAGCAGCCCCCGGGTCCTACTACTCACAGATACGCAGTATTTT
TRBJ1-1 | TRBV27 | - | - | CASSSTAYTEAFF | TGTGCCAGCAGTTCTACCGCGTACACTGAAGCTTTCTTT
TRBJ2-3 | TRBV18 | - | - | CASSLTGRTDTQYF | TGTGCCAGCTCACTTACAGGTCGCACAGATACGCAGTATTTT
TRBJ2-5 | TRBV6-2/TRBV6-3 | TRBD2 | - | CASSRSGGAFQETQYF | TGTGCCAGCAGTCGTAGCGGGGGGGCATTTCAAGAGACCCAGTACTTC
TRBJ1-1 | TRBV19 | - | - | CASSLDVGMNTEAFF | TGTGCCAGTAGCCTCGACGTCGGGATGAACACTGAAGCTTTCTTT
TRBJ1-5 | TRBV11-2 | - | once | CASSLFGNQPQHF | TGTGCCAGCAGCTTATTCGGTAATCAGCCCCAGCATTTT
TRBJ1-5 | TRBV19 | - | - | CASSRPGVSNQPQHF | TGTGCCAGTAGTAGGCCGGGGGTTAGCAATCAGCCCCAGCATTTT
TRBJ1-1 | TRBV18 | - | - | CASSPIVDSEAFF | TGTGCCAGCTCACCAATTGTCGACAGCGAAGCTTTCTTT
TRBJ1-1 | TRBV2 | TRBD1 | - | CASSRDRSNTEAFF | TGTGCCAGCAGCCGGGACAGGAGTAACACTGAAGCTTTCTTT
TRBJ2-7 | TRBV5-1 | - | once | CASSLDYSYEQYF | TGCGCCAGCAGCTTGGACTACTCCTACGAGCAGTACTTC
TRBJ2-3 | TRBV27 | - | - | CASSPPGLESGTDTQYF | TGTGCCAGCAGTCCGCCCGGACTTGAGTCAGGCACAGATACGCAGTATTTT
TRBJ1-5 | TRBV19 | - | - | CASRKDGGRYQPQHF | TGTGCCAGTAGGAAGGACGGGGGGAGGTATCAGCCCCAGCATTTT
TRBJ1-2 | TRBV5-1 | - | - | CASSSAETNYGYTF | TGCGCCAGCTCCTCCGCGGAGACTAACTATGGCTACACCTTC
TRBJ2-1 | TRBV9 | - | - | CASSLSGFQEQFF | TGTGCCAGCAGCCTCTCAGGGTTTCAGGAGCAGTTCTTC
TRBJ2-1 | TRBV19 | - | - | CASSIGVSYNEQFF | TGTGCCAGTAGTATCGGGGTTTCCTACAATGAGCAGTTCTTC
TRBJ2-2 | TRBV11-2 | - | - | CASSFLSPGELFF | TGTGCCAGCAGCTTTTTAAGCCCCGGGGAGCTGTTTTTT
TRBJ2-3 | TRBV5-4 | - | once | CASSLGERTDTQYF | TGTGCCAGCAGCTTGGGGGAGCGCACAGATACGCAGTATTTT
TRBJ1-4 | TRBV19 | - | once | CASSIGQGLEKLFF | TGTGCCAGTAGTATAGGCCAGGGGCTTGAAAAACTGTTTTTT
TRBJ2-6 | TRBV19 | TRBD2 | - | CASRSRGAGANVLTF | TGTGCCAGTAGATCGCGGGGGGCTGGGGCCAACGTCCTGACTTTC
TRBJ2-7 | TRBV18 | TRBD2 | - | CASSPRGGVEQYF | TGTGCCAGCTCACCACGGGGAGGGGTCGAGCAGTACTTC
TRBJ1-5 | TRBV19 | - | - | CASSIDPRGRNQPQHF | TGTGCCAGTAGTATAGACCCCAGGGGCCGAAATCAGCCCCAGCATTTT
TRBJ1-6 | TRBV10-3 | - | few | CAIRTSSYNSPLHF | TGTGCCATCAGAACTAGCTCCTATAATTCACCCCTCCACTTT
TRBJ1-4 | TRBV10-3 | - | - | CAISESGGTHEKLFF | TGTGCCATCAGTGAGTCGGGGGGAACCCATGAAAAACTGTTTTTT
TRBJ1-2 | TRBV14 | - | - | CASSPLDKPTGYGYTF | TGTGCCAGCAGCCCATTGGACAAACCAACTGGGTATGGCTACACCTTC
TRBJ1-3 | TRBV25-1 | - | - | CASSASGQTSGNTIYF | TGTGCCAGCAGTGCGTCGGGACAAACCTCTGGAAACACCATATATTTT
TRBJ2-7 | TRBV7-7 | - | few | CASSPTNGARDFHEQYF | TGTGCCAGCAGCCCCACCAACGGGGCGCGGGATTTCCACGAGCAGTACTTC